Detailed here is one T cell receptor (beta chain). No antigen is known for it. Base quality data are lacking; no much larger clone is found one base away. This sample stems from a study of blood T cell repertoires in COVID-19 (dated by TCRdb to about 2020). With respect to the entire study: Samples covering the acute and convalescent phases of COVID-19 were provided by collaborators in the United States, Italy and Spain. The material from the prospective study consisted of cDNA or gDNA derived from T cells, B-cell-depleted T cells, or PBMCs. The dataset comprised deeply sampled blood TCRbeta repertoires from subjects exposed to, actively infected with, or recovered from COVID-19. The repertoires were made available in a free public database intended to serve as a resource for research on the immune response to SARS-CoV-2. Samples were obtained from the ongoing ImmuneRACE study (first 160 participants) and from over 1,000 subjects provided by 6 global collaborators. A de-identified subject ID, COVID-19 status, age in years and sex were almost always included in the sample metadata. Where HLA class I and class II types were available, the types were taken from metadata supplied by the sample provider, not from assay-based typing.

What the research found in general, with its limitations: How much clinical and demographic metadata was included differed by source and by participant, and the metadata was provided uncurated.

TCRbeta CDR3 regions were amplified from genomic DNA by means of the immunoSEQ Assay, a bias-controlled multiplex PCR. Per the original workflow: Within the assay, amplification of reference gene primers was used to estimate how many nucleated cells each sample contained. To quantify the absolute abundance of each unique TCRbeta CDR3 rearrangement, sequence reads were collapsed and filtered. For each sample, productive Simpson clonality was calculated by taking the square root of Simpson's diversity index across productive rearrangements. In its TCRdb copy, this immuneACCESS table keeps in-frame sequences only and misses some clones. Where compared with another copy, unresolved V genes explain less than half of these, and the others have no known cause. V and J calls and clone size are those listed in that table; D and trimming were worked out from the DNA. Recorded for this sample are tens of thousands of clones; 65% to 85% of them occurred a single time. Clones ranked in the top ten supply under 2% of the sample.

CDR1 and CDR2 are read off the germline V gene (reference sequence) as LNHDA and SQIVND. Compared with germline, V lacks 5 bases and J lacks 0 bases; bases without a gene match: 10. The CDR3, from cysteine to phenylalanine, totals 18 residues. The only DNA kept is the CDR3, 54 bases in frame from the first base. Each collaborating institution followed its own protocols to collect whole blood in K2EDTA tubes. For TCRbeta analysis, collaborator samples were shipped as frozen whole blood, as isolated PBMCs, or as DNA extracted from either sample type. Rearrangement joined TRBV19 to TRBJ1-5, with 10 bases in between that match TRBD1. The TCR was taken from a woman aged 55-75 years with acute or convalescent COVID-19. Sequenced: peripheral blood. The DNA sequence follows: TGTGCCAGTAGTCCCCGGACAGGGGGAACTACTAGCAATCAGCCCCAGCATTTT. Translation gives CASSPRTGGTTSNQPQHF.